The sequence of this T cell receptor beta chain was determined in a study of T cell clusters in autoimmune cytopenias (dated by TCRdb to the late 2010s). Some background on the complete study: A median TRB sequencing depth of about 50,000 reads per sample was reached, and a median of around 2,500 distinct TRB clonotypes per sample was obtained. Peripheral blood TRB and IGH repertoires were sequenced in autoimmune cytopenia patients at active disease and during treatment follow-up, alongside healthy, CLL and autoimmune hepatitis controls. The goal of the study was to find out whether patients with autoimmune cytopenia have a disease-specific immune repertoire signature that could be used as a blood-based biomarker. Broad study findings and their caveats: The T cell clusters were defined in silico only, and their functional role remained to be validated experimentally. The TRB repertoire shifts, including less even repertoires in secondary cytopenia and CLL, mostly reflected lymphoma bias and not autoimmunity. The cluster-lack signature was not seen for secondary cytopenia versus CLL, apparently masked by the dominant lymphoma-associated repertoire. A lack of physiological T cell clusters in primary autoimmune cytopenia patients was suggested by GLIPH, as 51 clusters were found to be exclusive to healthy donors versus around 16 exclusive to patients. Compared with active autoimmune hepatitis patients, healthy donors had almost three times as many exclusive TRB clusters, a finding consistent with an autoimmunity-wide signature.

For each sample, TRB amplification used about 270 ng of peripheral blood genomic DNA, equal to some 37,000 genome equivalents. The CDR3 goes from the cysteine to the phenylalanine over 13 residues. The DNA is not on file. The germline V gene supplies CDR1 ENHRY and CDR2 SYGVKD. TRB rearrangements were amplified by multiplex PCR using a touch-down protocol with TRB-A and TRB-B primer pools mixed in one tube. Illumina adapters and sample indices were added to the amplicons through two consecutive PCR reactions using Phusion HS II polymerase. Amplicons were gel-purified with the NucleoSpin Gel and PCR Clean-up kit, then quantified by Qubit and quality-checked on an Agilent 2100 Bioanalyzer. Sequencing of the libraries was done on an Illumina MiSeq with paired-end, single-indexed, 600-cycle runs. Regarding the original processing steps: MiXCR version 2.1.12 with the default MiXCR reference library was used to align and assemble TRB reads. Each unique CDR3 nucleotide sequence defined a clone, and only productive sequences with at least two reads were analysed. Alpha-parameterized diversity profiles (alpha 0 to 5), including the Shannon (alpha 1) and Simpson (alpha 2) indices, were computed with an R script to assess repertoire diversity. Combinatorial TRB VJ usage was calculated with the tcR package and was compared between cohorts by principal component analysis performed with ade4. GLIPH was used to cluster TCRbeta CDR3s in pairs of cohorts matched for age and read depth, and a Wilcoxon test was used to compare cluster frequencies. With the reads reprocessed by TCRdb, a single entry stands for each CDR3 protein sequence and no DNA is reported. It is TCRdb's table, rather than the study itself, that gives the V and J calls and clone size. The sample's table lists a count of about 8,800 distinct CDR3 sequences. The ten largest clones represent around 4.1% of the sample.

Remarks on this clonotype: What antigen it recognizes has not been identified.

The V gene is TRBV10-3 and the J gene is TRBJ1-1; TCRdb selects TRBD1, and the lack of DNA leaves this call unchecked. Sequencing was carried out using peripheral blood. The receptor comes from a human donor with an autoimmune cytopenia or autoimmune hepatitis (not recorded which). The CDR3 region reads CAIRQGAGDEAFF.